This TCR beta chain was profiled in a study of T cells in Graves' hyperthyroidism and ophthalmopathy. General observations from the study: Researchers found most expanded thyroid clonotypes above 0.001 in blood as well.

The hyperthyroidism patients had all been newly diagnosed, and their disease duration was under 2 months. Their ages ranged from 18 to 65 years. J gave up 8 bases and V 0 bases, and 11 bases lay outside the gene matches. The CDR3 extends over 17 amino acids. CDR1 and CDR2 (germline): LGHNA, YSLEER. The CDR3 regions of TCR beta were amplified from RNA transcripts. TCR CDR3 underwent first-round RT-PCR with the HTBI primer set. TCRdb called the multiplex PCR reads again in MiXCR, with one record for every CDR3 protein. Here the sample spans around 200,000 distinct CDR3 sequences, around 17% being singletons. Only a few counts were recorded for this clonotype. What it binds is not known.

This TCR came from a man aged 35-49 years with Graves' hyperthyroidism. The source material was blood. The chain joins TRBV4-3 to TRBJ2-1; 9 bases are shared with TRBD1. The CDR3 sequence: CASSQEAHWTGEYEQFF. The DNA for the CDR3 is TGCGCCAGCAGCCAAGAGGCACATTGGACAGGGGAATATGAGCAGTTCTTC.